This T cell receptor beta chain was retrieved from a study of EBV T-cell therapy then PD-1 blockade in nasopharyngeal carcinoma (dated by TCRdb to 2020 to 2023). With regard to this clone: Its antigen remains unidentified. No per-base quality is available; no much larger clone lies one base away.

The Qiagen DNeasy Kit was used to extract genomic DNA from the sorted cells. Deep sequencing of the TCR beta chain was done on the immunoSEQ platform. The authors' pipeline ran thus. The immunoSEQ Analyzer software was used to analyze the repertoire data. As stored in TCRdb, this immuneACCESS dataset retains in-frame rearrangements with V and J assigned. A fraction of the clones does not appear; measured against another copy, unresolved V genes explain less than half of the discrepancy, and the remainder lacks a known reason. From that table come the V and J calls and clone size; the DNA was used to work out D and trimming. In all, the sample holds roughly 14,000 clones, and 80% to 85% of those were seen once. The top ten hold 25% to 40% of the sample. The treatment or condition label, read with the paper, signifies: AdE1-LMPpoly-expanded autologous EBV-specific T-cell therapy followed by anti-PD-1 nivolumab.

The CDR3 runs 15 amino acids, cysteine and phenylalanine included. Only the CDR3 region is kept as DNA, spanning 45 bases read in frame from base 1. From the germline V gene, CDR1 is MRHNA and CDR2 is SNTAGT. Relative to germline, V is 3 bases shorter and J is 8 bases shorter, with 19 bases between their ends. This TCR was sampled from a man aged 35 to 55 with nasopharyngeal carcinoma. Sequenced here: CD8+ T cells from blood, sampled around day 100 from a patient whose treatment included autologous EBV-specific T cells and nivolumab. Here the chain combines TRBV6-4 and TRBJ1-2; the D gene cannot be named for sure. The DNA sequence is as follows: TGTGCCAGCAGTGAGGCAGGAGGTACTTTGGAGGGCTACACCTTC. It encodes CASSEAGGTLEGYTF.